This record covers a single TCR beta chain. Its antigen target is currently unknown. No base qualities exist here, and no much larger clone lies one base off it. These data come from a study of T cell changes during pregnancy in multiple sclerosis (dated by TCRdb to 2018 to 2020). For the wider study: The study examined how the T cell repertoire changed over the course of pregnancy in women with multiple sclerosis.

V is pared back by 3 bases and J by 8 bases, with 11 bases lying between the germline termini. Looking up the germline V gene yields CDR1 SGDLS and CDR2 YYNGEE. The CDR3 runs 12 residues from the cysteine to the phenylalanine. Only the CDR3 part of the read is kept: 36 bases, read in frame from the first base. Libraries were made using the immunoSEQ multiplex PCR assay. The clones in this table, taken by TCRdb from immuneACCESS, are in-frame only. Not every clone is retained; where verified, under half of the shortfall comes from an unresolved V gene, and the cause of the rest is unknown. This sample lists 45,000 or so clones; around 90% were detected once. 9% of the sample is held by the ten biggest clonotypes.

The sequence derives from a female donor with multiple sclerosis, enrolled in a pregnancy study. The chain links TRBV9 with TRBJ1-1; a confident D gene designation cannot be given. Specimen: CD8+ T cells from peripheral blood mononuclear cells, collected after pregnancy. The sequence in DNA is TGTGCCAGCAGCGATGGTGAGACAGAAGCTTTCTTT. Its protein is CASSDGETEAFF.